These 4 T cell receptor beta chains were sequenced from one sample in a study of blood T cell repertoires in COVID-19. Generated by immunoSEQ multiplex PCR, the TCRdb table keeps only in-frame clones and is missing some. The data hold approximately 80,000 clones, with 60% to 85% observed a single time. What was sequenced was peripheral blood. The receptors were sampled from a human donor in a cohort sampled during active COVID-19.

This chain connects TRBV18 to TRBJ2-7; 10 bases agree with TRBD1. J lost 2 bases, V lost 4 bases, and 5 bases had no gene match. Germline V CDR1 and CDR2: KGHSH, LQKENI. CDR3 length: 15 residues. The CDR3 region has the DNA TGTGCCAGCTCACAAGGACAGGGGGGCCCCTACGAGCAGTACTTC. Its translation is CASSQGQGGPYEQYF.

The CDR3 is CASRNTGATNEKLFF. CDR3 nucleotide sequence: TGTGCCAGCAGAAATACGGGTGCAACTAATGAAAAACTGTTTTTT. The J gene is TRBJ1-4, the V gene TRBV6-5; the D is unclear. CDR3 length: 15 residues. V was shortened by 6 bases and J by 0 bases, with 11 bases between the two germline ends. Germline CDR1 is MNHEY and CDR2 is SVGAGI.

The genes are TRBV6-5 and TRBJ1-6; no clear D gene. Trimming shortened V by 8 bases and J by 5 bases, and 13 bases separated the two germline ends. This CDR3 spans 14 amino acids. Germline-derived CDR1 and CDR2 are MNHEY and SVGAGI. CDR3 residues: CASRIEGNNSPLHF. CDR3 DNA sequence: TGTGCCAGCCGGATAGAGGGCAATAATTCACCCCTCCACTTT.

The J gene is TRBJ1-4, the V gene TRBV28; tentatively, D is TRBD1 (6 bases). CDR1 is MDHEN, CDR2 SYDVKM, per germline. CDR3 length equals 16 residues. V was cut by 6 bases and J by 0 bases, with 14 bases left in between. The CDR3, as DNA: TGTGCCAGCAGCCCAGGGGACCCCTCAACTAATGAAAAACTGTTTTTT. This encodes CASSPGDPSTNEKLFF. Using reference TRBV28 and TRBJ1-4 for the parts outside the CDR3, the full variable domain is DVKVTQSSRYLVKRTGEKVFLECVQDMDHENMFWYRQDPGLGLRLIYFSYDVKMKEKGDIPEGYSVSREKKERFSLILESASTNQTSMYLCASSPGDPSTNEKLFFGSGTQLSVL.